A selection of T cell receptor beta chains follows, all from one sample in a study of Ad26.COV2.S vaccination and SARS-CoV-2 variants. TCRdb's table, derived via immunoSEQ multiplex PCR, lists solely in-frame clones and lacks some. The sample lists over 250,000 clones, over 75% occurring once. Sequences were derived from peripheral blood, sampled in a trial of Ad26.COV2.S vaccine versus placebo. Receptors originate from a person between 18 and 65 years old who received the Ad26.COV2.S COVID-19 vaccine or a placebo. Each CDR3 is given with its conserved first and last residue. The D gene is left open where the match is weak. Size values are once, few and many counts, or a class for expanded clones, and some rows have none.

>TRBV30|.|TRBJ2-3|.
TGTGCCTGGAGTGGGATACGCACAGATACGCAGTATTTT
CAWSGIRTDTQYF
>TRBV23-1|.|TRBJ2-7|.
TGCGCCAGCAGTCCCAAAGGTCAGGTTGGCCCGAAGTACTTC
CASSPKGQVGPKYF
>TRBV5-1|.|TRBJ1-5|TRBD1
TGCGCCAGCAGCCTCCAGGGGGCGGACAATCAGCCCCAGCATTTT
CASSLQGADNQPQHF
>TRBV4-1|.|TRBJ2-3|TRBD1
TGCGCCAGCAGCCTCCGCGGACAGGCTAGCACAGATACGCAGTATTTT
CASSLRGQASTDTQYF
>TRBV5-1|.|TRBJ1-3|.
TGCGCCAGCAGCCCAGGGACGGCTGGAAACACCATATATTTT
CASSPGTAGNTIYF
>TRBV7-3|.|TRBJ2-5|.
TGTGCCAGCAGCAAAAACCCAGCAGGCGATCAAGAGACCCAGTACTTC
CASSKNPAGDQETQYF
>TRBV9|.|TRBJ2-2|TRBD2
TGTGCCAGCAGCGCCCGGGGGACTAGTATACGGGAGCTGTTTTTT
CASSARGTSIRELFF
>TRBV19|.|TRBJ1-6|.
TGTGCCAGTGCCGTTGGGACGGCCAATAATTCACCCCTCCACTTT
CASAVGTANNSPLHF
>TRBV15|.|TRBJ2-7|.
TGTGCCACCAGCAGAGACCCGGGAGACTCCTACGAGCAGTACTTC
CATSRDPGDSYEQYF
>TRBV9|.|TRBJ1-4|.
TGTGCCAGCAGCGTATCAGCGTCGGGGAATGAAAAACTGTTTTTT
CASSVSASGNEKLFF
>TRBV19|.|TRBJ1-2|TRBD1
TGTGCCAGTATCCACAGGGGGCAGGACTATGGCTACACCTTC
CASIHRGQDYGYTF
>TRBV2|.|TRBJ2-1|TRBD1
TGTGCCAGCAGTGTAACAGGGGATAACGAGCAGTTCTTC
CASSVTGDNEQFF
>TRBV19|.|TRBJ1-2|TRBD1
TGTGCCAGTAAGGAAGGGGGCCGCAATGGCTACACCTTC
CASKEGGRNGYTF
>TRBV20-1|.|TRBJ1-1|.
TGCAGTGCTAGTTTGGAGAACACTGAAGCTTTCTTT
CSASLENTEAFF
>TRBV27|.|TRBJ2-3|.
TGTGCCAGCAGGAGACAGAGCACAGATACGCAGTATTTT
CASRRQSTDTQYF
>TRBV2|.|TRBJ2-1|.
TGTGCCAGCAGTCGTCAGGGGCAATACAATGAGCAGTTCTTC
CASSRQGQYNEQFF
>TRBV11-1|.|TRBJ2-5|TRBD2
TGTGCCAGCAGCTTAGAGCGGGGGTTCCAAGAGACCCAGTACTTC
CASSLERGFQETQYF
>TRBV7-9|.|TRBJ2-5|.
TGTGCCAGCAGCGGAGTGTTAGCGGAAGAGACCCAGTACTTC
CASSGVLAEETQYF
>TRBV19|.|TRBJ1-5|.
TGTGCCAGTAGTCTGCTCGGCAATCAGCCCCAGCATTTT
CASSLLGNQPQHF
>TRBV28|.|TRBJ1-2|TRBD1
TGTGCCAGCAGTCCACAGGGGACAGGGGGTCGCGGCTACACCTTC
CASSPQGTGGRGYTF
>TRBV18|few|TRBJ1-1|.
TGTGCCAGCTCACCTTCGATCGCCCTGAACACTGAAGCTTTCTTT
CASSPSIALNTEAFF
>TRBV7-6|.|TRBJ2-3|.
TGTGCCAGCAGCCTATCGGGTAGCACAGATACGCAGTATTTT
CASSLSGSTDTQYF
>TRBV18|.|TRBJ1-2|TRBD1
TGTGCCAGCTCACCACTAATTGTACAGGGGCAGCTCGGAGGCTACACCTTC
CASSPLIVQGQLGGYTF
>TRBV6-4|.|TRBJ1-1|.
TGTGCCAGCAGTGACAGGGGAAACACTGAAGCTTTCTTT
CASSDRGNTEAFF
>TRBV15|.|TRBJ1-1|TRBD1
TGTGCCACCAGCAGGCGACAGGGGGTTCAGACTGAAGCTTTCTTT
CATSRRQGVQTEAFF
>TRBV2|once|TRBJ1-1|.
TGTGCCAGCAGGGGGGCAACCGGGGCTGAAGCTTTCTTT
CASRGATGAEAFF
>TRBV2|.|TRBJ1-6|TRBD1
TGTGCCAGCAGGGGGGGACAGGCTAATAATTCACCCCTCCACTTT
CASRGGQANNSPLHF
>TRBV2|.|TRBJ2-1|TRBD2
TGTGCCAGCAGTGGGACTAGCGGCTACAATGAGCAGTTCTTC
CASSGTSGYNEQFF
>TRBV20-1|few|TRBJ2-7|.
TGCAGTGCTAGTGGGCTGAGCGGCAGCCAACTGGGGGGCGAGCAGTACTTC
CSASGLSGSQLGGEQYF
>TRBV5-1|.|TRBJ2-7|.
TGCGCCAGCAGCTTGTCCGGGGGATCCTACGAGCAGTACTTC
CASSLSGGSYEQYF
>TRBV10-2|few|TRBJ1-1|.
TGCGCCAGCAGCGCGACTGGACAGACTTTGAACACTGAAGCTTTCTTT
CASSATGQTLNTEAFF
>TRBV6-5|.|TRBJ1-2|.
TGTGCCAGCAGGCAGGCCCTCTATGGCTACACCTTC
CASRQALYGYTF
>TRBV7-2|.|TRBJ1-2|.
TGTGCCAGCAGCTTCCAGAGTGCTAACTATGGCTACACCTTC
CASSFQSANYGYTF
>TRBV4-1|.|TRBJ1-2|.
TGCGCCAGCAGCCCCCTACAGGGATTAAATGGCTACACCTTC
CASSPLQGLNGYTF
>TRBV7-2|.|TRBJ1-1|.
TGTGCCAGCAGCCAATTCGCGGGGAACACTGAAGCTTTCTTT
CASSQFAGNTEAFF
>TRBV6-5|few|TRBJ1-1|.
TGTGCCAGCAGTACTCCAGCGAACACTGAAGCTTTCTTT
CASSTPANTEAFF
>TRBV4-2|.|TRBJ2-4|.
TGTGCCAGCAGCCGCCCTTATCAAGGCGGGTACATTCAGTACTTC
CASSRPYQGGYIQYF
>TRBV2|.|TRBJ2-3|.
TGTGCCAGCAGGGAACTCGTTAGTATAGGGCCAGATACGCAGTATTTT
CASRELVSIGPDTQYF
>TRBV25-1|.|TRBJ1-6|.
TGTGCCAGCAGTGATGGGTTATATAATTCACCCCTCCACTTT
CASSDGLYNSPLHF
>TRBV6-4|.|TRBJ2-7|TRBD1
TGTGCCAGCACCCGACAGGGGAAGACCTACGAGCAGTACTTC
CASTRQGKTYEQYF
>TRBV19|once|TRBJ1-2|.
TGTGCCAGTAGTATTCGGACAGCAGACCTTTATGGCTACACCTTC
CASSIRTADLYGYTF
>TRBV18|few|TRBJ2-1|.
TGTGCCAGCTCACCAGTAAAGGGAGAGGGTGAGCAGTTCTTC
CASSPVKGEGEQFF
>TRBV5-1|few|TRBJ2-1|.
TGCGCCAGCAGCCGGGCCGGCAGGGGTGCCTACAATGAGCAGTTCTTC
CASSRAGRGAYNEQFF
>TRBV7-9|few|TRBJ1-6|.
TGTGCCAGCACCGCTGAGGACGGAGGGTATTCACCCCTCCACTTT
CASTAEDGGYSPLHF
>TRBV18|.|TRBJ1-2|.
TGTGCCAGCTCACCACCGGGAGGGGCGGATGGCTACACCTTC
CASSPPGGADGYTF
>TRBV5-4|.|TRBJ2-7|.
TGTGCCAGCAGCCTCGTACCCAGGGCCTACGAGCAGTACTTC
CASSLVPRAYEQYF
>TRBV10-3|.|TRBJ1-1|TRBD1
TGTGCCATCAGTGACGACAGGGGGGGAACTGAAGCTTTCTTT
CAISDDRGGTEAFF
>TRBV2|.|TRBJ2-1|TRBD1
TGTGCCAGCAGTGCCGGACAGGGTTCCTACAATGAGCAGTTCTTC
CASSAGQGSYNEQFF
>TRBV9|.|TRBJ1-2|.
TGTGCCAGCAGCGTAGGAGGCCGGGGCTACACCTTC
CASSVGGRGYTF
>TRBV27|.|TRBJ2-2|TRBD2
TGTGCCAGCAGTCGCCCCCTCGGGACTAGACAACCCGGGGAGCTGTTTTTT
CASSRPLGTRQPGELFF
>TRBV7-6|.|TRBJ2-2|TRBD1
TGTGCCAGCAGCTTTCGACCTACAGGGGAAGGGACCGGGGAGCTGTTTTTT
CASSFRPTGEGTGELFF
>TRBV19|.|TRBJ1-1|TRBD1
TGTGCCAGTAGCCCGACAGGGGGCAGTACTGAAGCTTTCTTT
CASSPTGGSTEAFF
>TRBV14|.|TRBJ2-1|.
TGTGCCAGCAGCCAAGGGGCAAGCTCAAGGTATGAGCAGTTCTTC
CASSQGASSRYEQFF
>TRBV7-2|.|TRBJ2-1|.
TGTGCCAGCAGCCACGGGGGTGAGCAGTTCTTC
CASSHGGEQFF
>TRBV9|.|TRBJ2-7|.
TGTGCCAGCAGCCCTCAACTTGGACAGTCCTACGAGCAGTACTTC
CASSPQLGQSYEQYF
>TRBV4-1|.|TRBJ1-1|.
TGCGCCAGCAGCCAACAGGGATTGAACACTGAAGCTTTCTTT
CASSQQGLNTEAFF
>TRBV7-2|.|TRBJ2-1|TRBD2
TGTGCCAGCAGCTCGGGACTAGCGGGGATCAATGAGCAGTTCTTC
CASSSGLAGINEQFF
>TRBV6-5|.|TRBJ2-2|TRBD2
TGTGCCAGCACGGGAGGGTCGAACACCGGGGAGCTGTTTTTT
CASTGGSNTGELFF
>TRBV5-6|.|TRBJ2-3|TRBD2
TGTGCCAGCAGCCTAGCGGGGGGGCGTACAGATACGCAGTATTTT
CASSLAGGRTDTQYF